The source of this TCR beta chain is a study of CD8 T cells in ankylosing spondylitis. Points from the study as a whole: Within peripheral blood, clones linked to disease were CD8+ and relatively rare. Past studies reported some motif variants in reactive arthritis synovial fluid and blood. Ankylosing spondylitis blood appeared to carry a characteristic TCR beta motif of roughly 8 highly homologous variants.

This clonotype came up many times. Its antigen is currently unknown. TCRdb re-called the 5' RACE reads through MiXCR, storing one row per CDR3 protein. The sample lists over 700,000 distinct CDR3 sequences; over 15% were seen once. Germline CDR1 is SQVTM and CDR2 is ANQGSEA. The CDR3 sequence is 13 residues long. The V end lost 7 bases, the J end lost 7 bases, and 16 bases lay between the germline ends. This receptor was taken from a male donor with ankylosing spondylitis. Sequencing used blood, either unsorted or a sorted T cell fraction (not recorded which). The gene calls are TRBV29-1 and TRBJ2-2; D is unresolved. The CDR3 nucleotides are TGCAGCGCATCCCTTCCCCTTAACGGGGAGCTGTTTTTT. Amino acid sequence: CSASLPLNGELFF.